This T cell receptor beta chain stems from a study of cytomegalovirus exposure and HLA in healthy donors (dated by TCRdb to 2015 to 2018). Study-wide context: In an earlier analysis of 550 to 750 of the donors, under 300 Gb of sequence data and 90 million to 120 million unique TCR beta sequences from 150 million to 200 million T cells were reported. Roughly 300 gigabases of sequencing data and tens of millions of unique TCR sequences were included in an early release covering around 600 HLA-typed donors. Of the 350 to 400 genotyped donors, roughly 80% fell in the genetic ancestry cluster associated with self-reported Caucasian donors. The study aimed to test whether cataloging public T cell receptors could reveal signatures of past pathogen exposure. The T cell repertoires of about 700 subjects were profiled by immunosequencing and related to cytomegalovirus serostatus. Besides the first cohort of 500 to 700 subjects, a separate validation cohort made up of about 120 different subjects was used. High-throughput TCR immunosequencing, statistical association of individual TCRs with disease status, and machine learning were combined to predict cytomegalovirus infection status. A later analysis re-examined previously published TCR beta repertoires from more than 650 donors and added high-resolution HLA genotyping to investigate patterns of TCR occurrence. In the later analysis, no new phenotypic data were used to find candidate immune exposures; instead, reliance was placed on TCR beta sequences and their occurrence across donors. An earlier analysis of 450 to 750 of the donors used high-throughput TCR beta sequencing to judge whether each TCR beta V gene segment behaved as functional or pseudogenic. Donor age, sex, ethnicity and CMV serostatus were compiled together with the repertoire data. In a later genetic analysis, genome-wide SNP genotypes for about three fifths of the 666 donors were used, and that subset was treated as a discovery cohort. Every repertoire in the discovery cohort had been generated on one and the same sequencing platform. Both class I and class II loci were covered by HLA typing, at four-digit resolution. Typing coverage varied by locus: 629-630 donors for A, B, C, DRB1 and DQB1; more than 500 for DQA1; around 610 for DPA1; some 470 for DPB1. Because of strong linkage in the cohort, five DR-DQ haplotypes were treated as single units for association and clustering. Across roughly 420 genotyped donors of the cohort, an average of about 240,000 unique TCR beta nucleotide sequences per donor were sequenced, and 15% to 20% of those sequences were non-productive.

Trimming costs V 3 bases and J 1 base, and their ends lie 7 bases apart. There are 13 amino acids in the CDR3, from cysteine to phenylalanine inclusive. Only the CDR3 region is kept as DNA, spanning 39 bases read in frame from base 1. The germline V gene sets CDR1 to SGDLS and CDR2 to YYNGEE. What the research found in general, with its limitations: According to a later analysis, most CMV-associated TCR beta chains appeared to be HLA-restricted, and the HLA associations seemed to be driven largely by CMV exposure. Because counts were too low, 15 or so rarely observed V segments, including chromosome 9 orphons, were excluded from the earlier analysis of about 500 of the donors. The classifier was reported to diagnose cytomegalovirus status with high specificity and sensitivity in both the original and validation cohorts. A later genetic analysis associated a missense DCLRE1C variant with V-gene and J-gene trimming of TCR beta chains, and an independent cohort replicated the association. It was suggested by the authors that the approach could potentially be generalized to other disease states and immunological phenotypes. Correlated functional status among segregating V segments might be attributable to linkage disequilibrium, but an unknown experimental factor could not be ruled out. In a later analysis, some 18,000 TCR beta sequences were associated with specific HLA alleles at a false discovery rate of 0.05. Roughly uniform sequencing depth across donors was assumed in presence/absence analyses, although this assumption may not hold. Because HLA typing was unavailable for some donors at each locus, only the typed subset was used in association tests. Some IMGT-functional V segments, including TRBV6-2 and TRBV6-3, could not be told apart with the 87-base-pair reads, so those segments were excluded. In a later analysis, the rate of TCR association differed among HLA loci, with DRB1 alleles having the most associated TCRs and HLA-C alleles having the fewest. A later genetic analysis reported fewer N-insertions in productive TCRs among donors in an Asian-associated ancestry cluster than the roughly 670-donor mean. The only immune exposure information available for the cohort was CMV serostatus. A group of highly shared sequence variants was considered likely to be a technical artifact of the sequencing pipeline. This cohort had only TCR beta chains sequenced, and the lack of alpha or paired-chain data limited which features could be detected. Across donors, most TCR sequences were observed very rarely, whereas some public TCRs were present in many individuals. A few of the identified cytomegalovirus-associated TCR beta chains were confirmed in vitro to be specific for cytomegalovirus antigens. When HLA alleles, especially DR and DQ, strongly co-occurred, TCR associations were difficult to assign to individual alleles. A total of roughly 160 TCR beta chains were listed by the study as associated with cytomegalovirus. A further reported finding was that TCR beta sequences accurately predicted the HLA-A and HLA-B alleles for most subjects in the first cohort. In a later analysis, HLA-associated TCR beta chains showed more clonal expansion and lower generation probabilities than non-associated chains that were equally common. Broadly in line with IMGT annotations, most TCR beta V segments showed up in productive rearrangements about 87% or about 30% of the time in an earlier analysis of a few hundred of the donors. According to a later analysis, parvovirus B19, influenza, CMV and Epstein-Barr virus appeared linked to several top co-occurrence clusters.

In the case of this clone: Its antigen target is currently unknown. No much larger clone exists at a distance of one base, and base qualities are not known.

Receptor libraries were prepared by the immunoSEQ multiplex PCR assay. The multiplex PCR relied on a mix of 60 forward primers for TCR Vbeta segments and 13 reverse primers for TCR Jbeta segments. The CDR3 region of rearranged TCR beta genes was amplified from genomic DNA by a multiplex PCR assay. The Illumina HiSeq System was used to sequence the amplified TCR beta libraries as 87-base-pair reads. Per the authors' processing: A later analysis tallied tens of millions of unique TCR beta chains across the approximately 670 repertoires, and approximately 12 million of those chains were shared by two or more donors. A nearest-neighbor algorithm error-corrected the raw reads and collapsed the reads into unique sequences, merging closely related sequences to remove PCR and sequencing errors. Alignment of CDR3 sequences to IMGT reference sequences was used to assign V, D and J gene segments. Each retained sequence needed at least a six-nucleotide match to both a V gene segment and a J gene segment. A rearrangement counted as productive if the CDR3 had no stop codons and remained in frame with V and J, and every other rearrangement counted as non-productive. CDR3 was defined by IMGT convention, running from the second conserved V-encoded cysteine to the conserved J-encoded phenylalanine. The earlier analysis of some 580 of the donors excluded any sequence lacking an unambiguous match to a single V gene segment. In an earlier analysis of approximately 560 of the donors, a V segment was called functional when productive rearrangements were above 56.7%, and segregating when the standard deviation between donors exceeded 5%. A statistical classification framework was developed to diagnose cytomegalovirus status using the catalog of TCR beta chain sequences. V and J gene assignment, in a later analysis, came from comparing TCR nucleotide sequences with IMGT/GENE-DB human TR gene sequences. A later analysis assigned CDR3 sequences and most-parsimonious VDJ recombination scenarios with the TCRdist pipeline. A later analysis defined each TCR beta chain by its CDR3 amino acid sequence plus V-gene family, and excluded reads lacking a unique V-gene family. In a later analysis, around 650 highly shared, low-generation-probability nucleotide sequences were removed to address suspected cross-contamination and a sequencing artifact. In a later analysis, a clonal expansion index for each public chain was calculated from normalized within-repertoire ranks of inferred template counts. In a later analysis, generation probabilities were computed using a VDJ recombination model fitted to out-of-frame rearrangements, and the results were checked against IGoR. In a later analysis, hypergeometric tests were used to score TCR-TCR, TCR-HLA and TCR-CMV co-occurrence, with a repertoire-size bias correction applied to TCR pairs. False discovery rates were estimated in a later analysis by permuting HLA or CMV assignments 20 times. In a later analysis, co-occurring TCRs were grouped with DBSCAN, and TCRdist sequence similarity was added when clustering was performed within HLA-allele-positive subsets. Co-occurrence clustering excluded repertoires with fewer than 30,000 or more than 120,000 public chains, plus five with anomalous nucleotide sharing. TCRdb stores this immuneACCESS table with in-frame sequences only. Part of the clones is absent; in the studies checked, under half of the shortfall reflects unresolved V genes, and no reason is known for the rest. V and J calls and clone size follow that table, whereas D and trimming were derived from the DNA. In all, the sample holds 130,000 to 150,000 clones, and approximately 80% of those were seen once. Of the sample, about 2.2% falls within the top ten clones.

The cohort consisted of some 730 healthy bone marrow donors. At the time of sampling, every cohort member was nominally healthy, though immune exposures that went unrecorded were likely present. The donor was CMV seropositive and belonged to the group of 250 to 300 seropositive cohort members. A peripheral blood sample was collected from each donor, and TCR beta sequencing was performed on peripheral blood mononuclear cells. Genomic DNA was extracted from the blood cell samples with the Qiagen DNeasy Blood Extraction Kit. The source of this sequence is a woman aged 18-29 years in good health and CMV-seropositive. In this chain, TRBV9 is recombined with TRBJ2-5; matching of 5 bases hints at TRBD1 as the D gene. The sample was PBMCs. CDR3 region: CASSGQLQETQYF. The sequenced DNA: TGTGCCAGCAGCGGACAGCTCCAAGAGACCCAGTACTTC. Reference TRBV9 and TRBJ2-5 proteins supply the regions before and after the CDR3; the full variable domain is: DSGVTQTPKHLITATGQRVTLRCSPRSGDLSVYWYQQSLDQGLQFLIQYYNGEERAKGNILERFSAQQFPDLHSELNLSSLELGDSALYFCASSGQLQETQYFGPGTRLLVL.